This TCR beta chain was captured in a study of T-cell memory formation after mild COVID-19 (dated by TCRdb to the early 2020s). Study-wide context: TCR sequence clusters from the two donors were found to be largely donor specific. Two young, previously healthy adult volunteers, one female and one male, were included in the cohort. In a couple of donors, T-cell clones that expanded and contracted after mild COVID-19 were tracked by sequencing TCRalpha and TCRbeta repertoires over time. Broader findings and caveats from the paper: Contracting CD4+ clones were located mainly in the CM and EM memory subsets, whereas CD8+ clones were found to be enriched in EMRA. The detection of some responding clones in pre-infection memory suggests that pre-existing cross-reactive memory T cells joined the SARS-CoV-2 response. SARS-CoV-2 specificity was not confirmed for the second-wave clones peaking on day 37. Balanced CD4/CD8 phenotypes were observed for clones contracting from day 15 to 85, whereas a bias towards CD4+ was observed for a second wave of clones expanding from day 15 to 37. Only two mild cases were covered by the study, and larger cohorts that include severe cases with pre-infection samples were considered necessary.

Trimming removed 1 base from V and 5 bases from J, leaving 11 bases between the germline ends. The CDR3 starts with the cysteine, ends with the phenylalanine, and has 14 residues. Solely the CDR3 DNA is kept, with 42 bases framed from the first base. CDR1 SGHTA and CDR2 FQGNSA were looked up in the germline V gene. The instrument was an Illumina NovaSeq 6000. TCRalpha and TCRbeta cDNA libraries were built by 5'RACE with constant-segment primers, adding sample barcodes and unique molecular identifiers. RNA was extracted from every sample with Trizol reagent. Amplification of the libraries took two PCR steps, and the second step added a second sample barcode plus Illumina TruSeq adapters. Libraries were sequenced on an Illumina NovaSeq with 2 x 150 bp paired-end reads. Under the source paper's analysis protocol: Demultiplexing of reads and collapsing into UMI-guided consensus sequences were performed with migec v1.2.7. Using mixcr v2.1.11, UMI consensuses were aligned to TRA and TRB V and J templates and then assembled into clonotypes. Clonotypes were classified as expanded or contracted when called significant by both edgeR and NoisET, with noise models trained on biological replicates. edgeR calls used a false discovery rate-adjusted p below 0.01 and a log2 fold-change threshold of 1. As an exploratory analysis of dynamics, max-normalized trajectories of the 1000 most abundant clonotypes were examined by PCA with hierarchical clustering. Separately sequenced CD4+ and CD8+ repertoires were used to assign a CD4 or CD8 phenotype to each responding clone. TCRdb's own reprocessing of the public reads used fastp at Q25 and MiXCR and kept productive beta chains. Each CDR3 protein appears once, grouped with its most common genes and DNA. The V and J calls were not made by the authors but by TCRdb's processing. The sample table holds about 470,000 distinct CDR3 sequences, of which over 15% were seen once. The ten largest clonotypes hold over 9% of the sample.

This clonotype was counted a few times. No cognate antigen has been identified for it. Nothing much larger sits one base from this clone, and base qualities are not available. Ficoll-Paque density gradient centrifugation was used to isolate PBMCs. Material: PBMCs or a T cell subset sorted from them (not recorded which). The receptor comes from an adult woman who had mild COVID-19 (a few samples of this study predate the infection). The sample titles of this study are shuffled in the database, so cell type and time point are left out; the donor was told from shared clones. The chain employs TRBV7-2 and TRBJ1-1; confidence is insufficient to name the D gene. The CDR3 protein sequence reads: CASSLVPTLTEAFF. The DNA is TGTGCCAGCAGCTTAGTTCCAACCCTTACTGAAGCTTTCTTT.